Below, one T cell receptor (beta chain) is given with its context. Its antigen is currently unknown. Time point defined: baseline, week 1 (first vaccination visit). Described treatment: pre-vaccination baseline after standard-of-care therapy. Clones were sequenced by immunoSEQ multiplex PCR, and TCRdb holds only the in-frame ones, with some missing. The data hold about 38,000 clones, with around 90% observed a single time. The data are from a study of a mutant IDH1 vaccine in newly diagnosed glioma. Study context: Of the patients given treatment, approximately 60% were male and 37.5% were female, and a mean age of around 38 years was recorded.

Notes on the study in general: Pseudoprogression apparently lacked any relation to changes in top peripheral T cell clonotypes.

The sequences come from PBMCs, collected from a glioma patient treated with radiotherapy, temozolomide or both. This clonotype was sampled from a man between 18 and 29 years old with glioma.

The CDR3, as DNA: TGTGCCATCAGTGGACAGGGGGAGGCCGAGCAGTACTTC. The encoded protein is CAISGQGEAEQYF. J is TRBJ2-7 and V is TRBV10-3; 9 bases agree with TRBD1. Trimming removed 4 bases from V and 6 bases from J; junction bases left unmatched: 4. The germline CDR1 and CDR2 sequences are ENHRY and SYGVKD. This CDR3 spans 13 amino acids.